The 15 T cell receptor beta chains presented below share a single source sample, sequenced in a study of beta chain features in type 1 diabetes (dated 2018 in TCRdb). To prepare the library, the immunoSEQ multiplex PCR assay was applied. All of the isolated RNA was reverse transcribed with the High Capacity cDNA Reverse Transcription Kit, so expressed TCRB transcripts were sequenced. TCRdb obtained this table from immuneACCESS and retained in-frame rearrangements with V and J assigned. These tables miss some clones; where compared with another copy, unresolved V genes account for less than half of the shortfall, and the remainder is unexplained. The sample table contains more than 250,000 clones; only one count was recorded for 15% of them. The ten top clones hold roughly 0.015% of the sample. What the authors observed across the whole study: Type 1 diabetes patients showed a moderate but significant shortening of TCRB CDR3 length in all four CD4+ subsets.

For these receptors, no antigen is known. Sequenced material: naive CD4+ T cells from blood. The sample's cell subset or site label, decoded: true naive CD4+ T cells. All receptors come from a man aged 18 to 29 with type 1 diabetes.

This clone was recorded a few times. The chain has TRBV7-8 and TRBJ2-5; a possible D gene is TRBD1 (5 bases). The V end was cut by 4 bases, the J end by 0 bases, with 15 bases between. Per the germline V gene, CDR1 is SGHVS and CDR2 is FQNEAQ. The CDR3 is 16 residues long. The DNA of the CDR3 is TGTGCCAGCAGCTATGTGACAGTTGCTTACCAAGAGACCCAGTACTTC. This translates into CASSYVTVAYQETQYF.

V is TRBV28 and J is TRBJ2-1; a possible D gene is TRBD2 (5 bases). Trimming removed 7 bases at V and 6 bases at J, with 16 bases between. The CDR3 has 14 residues. Germline V gene lookup returns CDR1 MDHEN and CDR2 SYDVKM. CDR3 sequence (DNA): TGTGCCAGCATGCAAATTATGCGGGTCAATGAGCAGTTCTTC. Its protein product is CASMQIMRVNEQFF. The variable domain in full, with the rest retrieved from reference TRBV28 and TRBJ2-1, is DVKVTQSSRYLVKRTGEKVFLECVQDMDHENMFWYRQDPGLGLRLIYFSYDVKMKEKGDIPEGYSVSREKKERFSLILESASTNQTSMYLCASMQIMRVNEQFFGPGTRLTVL.

The chain links TRBV7-9 to TRBJ2-7; 11 bases agree with TRBD2. The V and J ends lost 4 bases and 7 bases, in that order; junction bases with no gene match: 3. The CDR3 has 13 residues. The germline gives CDR1 SEHNR, CDR2 FQNEAQ (reference sequence). The CDR3 loop is CASSSRLAGEQYF. The CDR3 nucleotides read TGTGCCAGCAGCTCCCGACTAGCGGGGGAGCAGTACTTC.

The chain recombines TRBV28 with TRBJ2-3; 8 bases line up with TRBD1. The CDR3 totals 14 residues. The germline V gene encodes CDR1 MDHEN and CDR2 SYDVKM. With V trimmed by 6 bases and J by 8 bases, 10 bases remained unmatched. Here the CDR3 DNA reads TGTGCCAGCAGCTGGACAGGGTTGGTGGTTACGCAGTATTTT. Its protein product is CASSWTGLVVTQYF.

The table lists this clone with a few counts. The chain carries TRBV7-9 and TRBJ2-1; D is uncertain. The CDR3 has 13 residues. V dropped 8 bases and J dropped 7 bases, with 15 bases sitting between them. The germline V gene encodes CDR1 SEHNR and CDR2 FQNEAQ (reference sequence). CDR3 protein: CASVVLLQNEQFF. CDR3 coding DNA: TGTGCCAGCGTGGTCTTACTACAAAATGAGCAGTTCTTC.

This clone was observed a handful of times. The chain uses TRBV29-1 and TRBJ1-1; weak D call: TRBD1 (5 bases). Germline V lookup: CDR1 SQVTM, CDR2 ANQGSEA. This CDR3 region has 13 residues. V lost 4 bases, J lost 0 bases, and 9 bases lay in between. The chain's CDR3 is CSVGQILNTEAFF. The CDR3 region has the DNA TGCAGCGTTGGACAGATCTTGAACACTGAAGCTTTCTTT.

The gene calls are TRBV11-1 and TRBJ2-7, with D tentatively TRBD2 (6 bases). Deletions cut 3 bases from V and 3 bases from J, with 18 bases between. Germline V gene sequence: CDR1 SGHAT, CDR2 FQDESV (reference sequence). The CDR3 extends over 16 amino acids. As DNA, the CDR3 is TGTGCCAGCAGCTTTGGCCCGACGGGACTCCTCTACGAGCAGTACTTC. Amino acids: CASSFGPTGLLYEQYF.

This clone was seen a few times. The chain links TRBV5-4 to TRBJ1-1, with TRBD1 identical over 8 bases. Germline V gene lookup returns CDR1 SGHNT and CDR2 YYREEE (reference sequence). This CDR3 contains 12 residues. V trimming: 3 bases; J trimming: 11 bases; junction bases outside the gene matches: 6. The CDR3, as DNA: TGTGCCAGCAGCTGGACAGGGCAGGGGGCTTTCTTT. Residues: CASSWTGQGAFF.

This clone was observed a few times. This rearrangement joins TRBV7-2 to TRBJ2-3; D ambiguous. The germline gives CDR1 SGHTA, CDR2 FQGNSA. Deletions cut 1 base from V and 0 bases from J, with 11 bases between. CDR3 size: 16 residues. Here the CDR3 reads CASSLGVSASTDTQYF. The CDR3 nucleotides read TGTGCCAGCAGCTTAGGAGTGAGCGCTAGCACAGATACGCAGTATTTT.

The rearrangement links TRBV5-6 to TRBJ1-2; 11 bases match TRBD1. Germline V gene sequence: CDR1 SGHDT, CDR2 YYEEEE. Unmatched junction bases numbered 4, after V lost 0 bases and J lost 6 bases. CDR3 length equals 15 residues. The CDR3 nucleotides are TGTGCCAGCAGCTTGGTGCGGACAGGGGGCCATGGCTACACCTTC. Translated, it gives CASSLVRTGGHGYTF.

This clone was detected a few times. The chain carries TRBV7-2 and TRBJ2-1, with 11 positions matching TRBD2. V lost 2 bases, J lost 5 bases, and 5 bases stayed unmatched. The CDR3 is 16 residues long. Germline values: CDR1 SGHTA, CDR2 FQGNSA. The CDR3 coding sequence is TGTGCCAGCAGCTTAATAGCGGGGGGGCTCAACAATGAGCAGTTCTTC. This translates into CASSLIAGGLNNEQFF.

J is TRBJ2-7 and V is TRBV6-1; maybe TRBD1 (6 bases). Trimming took 6 bases from V and 8 from J, leaving 17 bases between them. The CDR3 loop spans 13 amino acids. The V gene's germline CDR1 is MNHNS and CDR2 SASEGT. The CDR3 protein is CASSLSWGRQQYF. The CDR3 DNA follows: TGTGCCAGCAGCCTATCCTGGGGGCGGCAGCAGTACTTC.

This clone has a handful of counts. This chain joins TRBV28 and TRBJ2-7; 7 positions match TRBD1. The CDR3 runs to 14 residues. The trim removed 8 bases at V and 5 bases at J, leaving 12 bases unmatched. CDR1 is MDHEN, CDR2 SYDVKM, per germline. The CDR3 DNA is TGTGCCAGCGGTGGGACAGTCGTCCGGAACGAGCAGTACTTC. This sequence encodes CASGGTVVRNEQYF.

The V call is TRBV5-1, the J call TRBJ1-3, with D possibly being TRBD1 (5 bases). This CDR3 spans 14 amino acids. Trimming removed 0 bases from V and 4 bases from J, with 8 bases in between. Germline CDR1 and CDR2: SGHRS and YFSETQ. CDR3: CASSLAGQGNTIYF. Written as DNA, the CDR3 is TGCGCCAGCAGCTTGGCAGGGCAGGGAAACACCATATATTTT.

The V call is TRBV9, the J call TRBJ2-7; TRBD2 is a possible D gene (6 bases). The CDR3 sequence is 14 residues long. Germline CDR1 SGDLS, CDR2 YYNGEE. Trimming pared 0 bases from V and 3 bases from J, leaving 10 bases between. The CDR3 protein is CASSVDQDYYEQYF. CDR3 coding DNA: TGTGCCAGCAGCGTAGATCAGGACTACTACGAGCAGTACTTC. The full variable domain, rest sourced from reference TRBV9 and TRBJ2-7, is DSGVTQTPKHLITATGQRVTLRCSPRSGDLSVYWYQQSLDQGLQFLIQYYNGEERAKGNILERFSAQQFPDLHSELNLSSLELGDSALYFCASSVDQDYYEQYFGPGTRLTVT.